The 3 T cell receptor beta chains listed next were all sequenced from one sample in a study of T cells in Graves' hyperthyroidism and ophthalmopathy. Amplification yielded TCR beta CDR3 regions, with RNA transcripts as the source. An initial round of RT-PCR targeting the TCR CDR3 relied on the HTBI primer set. TCRdb analysed the multiplex PCR reads with MiXCR anew, one entry per CDR3 protein. The table has 550,000 to 700,000 distinct CDR3 sequences, around 42% seen once; the top ten hold roughly 19%. The sequenced material came from peripheral blood or thyroid tissue (not recorded which). These receptors originate from an adult woman with Graves' disease, either hyperthyroidism or ophthalmopathy (not recorded which).

This rearrangement joins TRBV10-2 to TRBJ1-6; D uncertain. V dropped 4 bases and J dropped 8 bases, with 15 bases sitting between them. The CDR3 sequence is 15 residues long. CDR1 and CDR2 (germline): WSHSY, SAAADI. CDR3 sequence: CASSGIGSSDSPLHF. The CDR3 coding sequence is TGCGCCAGCAGTGGAATAGGGTCCTCGGATTCACCCCTCCACTTT.

As concerns this clonotype: A much larger clone sits a single nucleotide away, making a read error possible. J is TRBJ2-7 and V is TRBV12-3 or TRBV12-4; D may be TRBD2 (5 bases). The CDR3 sequence is 13 residues long. The V and J ends lost 3 bases and 0 bases respectively, with 6 bases between them. CDR3 sequence reads: CASSFDYSYEQYF. CDR3 in DNA: TGTGCCAGCAGTTTCGACTACTCCTACGAGCAGTACTTC.

This clonotype was observed a few times. V is TRBV7-9 and J is TRBJ1-6; the D gene is possibly TRBD1 (5 bases). The CDR3 is 15 amino acids. Germline values: CDR1 SEHNR, CDR2 FQNEAQ (reference sequence). V dropped 1 base and J dropped 10 bases, with 14 bases sitting between them. The CDR3 region has the DNA TGTGCCAGCAGCTTAGATGGGCAGGGTGGATCACCCCTCCACTTT. Protein product: CASSLDGQGGSPLHF.